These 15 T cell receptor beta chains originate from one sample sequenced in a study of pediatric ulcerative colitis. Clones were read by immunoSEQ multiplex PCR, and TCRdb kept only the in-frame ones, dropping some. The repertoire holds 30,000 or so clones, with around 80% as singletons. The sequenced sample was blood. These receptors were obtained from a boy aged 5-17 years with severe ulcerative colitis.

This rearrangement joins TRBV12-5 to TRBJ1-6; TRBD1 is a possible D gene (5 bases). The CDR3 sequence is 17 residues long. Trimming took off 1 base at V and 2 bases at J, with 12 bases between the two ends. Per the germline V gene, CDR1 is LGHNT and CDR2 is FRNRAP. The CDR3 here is CASGLGRGETYNSPLHF. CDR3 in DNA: TGTGCTAGTGGTTTGGGAAGGGGAGAAACCTATAATTCACCCCTCCACTTT. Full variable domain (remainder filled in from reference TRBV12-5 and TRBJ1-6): DARVTQTPRHKVTEMGQEVTMRCQPILGHNTVFWYRQTMMQGLELLAYFRNRAPLDDSGMPKDRFSAEMPDATLATLKIQPSEPRDSAVYFCASGLGRGETYNSPLHFGNGTRLTVT.

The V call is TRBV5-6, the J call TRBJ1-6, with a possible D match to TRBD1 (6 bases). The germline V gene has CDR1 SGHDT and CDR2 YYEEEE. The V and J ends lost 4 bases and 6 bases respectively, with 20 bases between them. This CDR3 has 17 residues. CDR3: CASSPPWGQGVNSPLHF. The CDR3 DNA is TGTGCCAGCAGCCCCCCCTGGGGGCAGGGAGTTAATTCACCCCTCCACTTT.

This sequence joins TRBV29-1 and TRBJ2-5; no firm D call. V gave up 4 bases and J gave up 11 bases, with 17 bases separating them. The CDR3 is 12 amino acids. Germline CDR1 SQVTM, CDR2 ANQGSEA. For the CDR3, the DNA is TGCAGCGTTGGGCCCGGGCTCCTGGAGCAGTACTTC. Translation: CSVGPGLLEQYF.

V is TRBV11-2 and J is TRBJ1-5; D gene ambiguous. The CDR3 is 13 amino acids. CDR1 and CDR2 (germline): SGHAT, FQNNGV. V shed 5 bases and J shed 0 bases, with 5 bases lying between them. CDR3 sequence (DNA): TGTGCCAGCAGCCGGGGTAGCAATCAGCCCCAGCATTTT. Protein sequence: CASSRGSNQPQHF.

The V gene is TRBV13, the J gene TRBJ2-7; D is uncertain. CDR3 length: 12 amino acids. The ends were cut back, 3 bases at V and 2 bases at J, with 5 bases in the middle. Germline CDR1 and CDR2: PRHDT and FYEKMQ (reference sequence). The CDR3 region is CASSFRAYEQYF. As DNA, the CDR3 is TGTGCCAGCAGCTTCCGGGCCTACGAGCAGTACTTC.

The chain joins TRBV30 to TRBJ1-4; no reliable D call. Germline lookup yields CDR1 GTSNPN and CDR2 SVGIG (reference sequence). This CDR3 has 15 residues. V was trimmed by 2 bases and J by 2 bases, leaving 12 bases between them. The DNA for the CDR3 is TGTGCCTGGAGTATAACCGGGCCGACTAATGAAAAACTGTTTTTT. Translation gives CAWSITGPTNEKLFF.

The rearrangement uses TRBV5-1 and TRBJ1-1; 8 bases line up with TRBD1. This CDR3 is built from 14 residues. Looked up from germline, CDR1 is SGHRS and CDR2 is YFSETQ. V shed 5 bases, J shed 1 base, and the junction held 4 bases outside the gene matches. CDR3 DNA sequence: TGCGCCAGCAGTGGGACAGGTGGGAACACTGAAGCTTTCTTT. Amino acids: CASSGTGGNTEAFF.

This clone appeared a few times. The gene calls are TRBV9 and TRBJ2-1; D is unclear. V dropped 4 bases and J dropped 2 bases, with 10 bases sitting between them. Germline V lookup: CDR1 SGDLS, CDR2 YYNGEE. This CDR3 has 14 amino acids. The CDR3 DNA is TGTGCCAGCAGCCCCGGGCTTACCTACAATGAGCAGTTCTTC. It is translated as CASSPGLTYNEQFF.

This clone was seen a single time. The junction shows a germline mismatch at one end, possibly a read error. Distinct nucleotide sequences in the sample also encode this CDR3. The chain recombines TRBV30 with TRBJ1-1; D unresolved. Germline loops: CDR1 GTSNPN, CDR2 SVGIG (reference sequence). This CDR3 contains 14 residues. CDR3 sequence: CAWSTGRSGTEAFF. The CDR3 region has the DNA TGTGCCTGGAGTACCGGCCGGAGCGGAACTGAAGCCTTCTTT. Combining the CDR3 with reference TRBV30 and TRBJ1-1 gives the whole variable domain SQTIHQWPATLVQPVGSPLSLECTVEGTSNPNLYWYRQAAGRGLQLLFYSVGIGQISSEVPQNLSASRPQDRQFILSSKKLLLSDSGFYLCAWSTGRSGTEAFFGQGTRLTVV.

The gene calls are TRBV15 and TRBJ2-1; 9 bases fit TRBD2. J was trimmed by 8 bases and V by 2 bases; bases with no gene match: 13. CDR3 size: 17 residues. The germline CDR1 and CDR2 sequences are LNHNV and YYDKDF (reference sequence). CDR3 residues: CATSRNPERGAGYEQFF. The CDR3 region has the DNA TGTGCCACCAGCAGAAACCCTGAGCGGGGGGCGGGCTATGAGCAGTTCTTC.

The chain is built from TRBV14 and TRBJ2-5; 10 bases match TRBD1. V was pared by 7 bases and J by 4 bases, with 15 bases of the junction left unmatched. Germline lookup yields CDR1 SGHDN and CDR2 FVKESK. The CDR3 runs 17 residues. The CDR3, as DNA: TGTGCCAGCAACCCCGGACAGGGGGGAAGCATACGAGAGACCCAGTACTTC. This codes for CASNPGQGGSIRETQYF.

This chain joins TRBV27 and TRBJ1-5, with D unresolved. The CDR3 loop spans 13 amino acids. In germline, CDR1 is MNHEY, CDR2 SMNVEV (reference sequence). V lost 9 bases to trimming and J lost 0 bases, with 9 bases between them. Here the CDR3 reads CASAWSSNQPQHF. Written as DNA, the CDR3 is TGTGCCAGTGCCTGGAGTAGCAATCAGCCCCAGCATTTT.

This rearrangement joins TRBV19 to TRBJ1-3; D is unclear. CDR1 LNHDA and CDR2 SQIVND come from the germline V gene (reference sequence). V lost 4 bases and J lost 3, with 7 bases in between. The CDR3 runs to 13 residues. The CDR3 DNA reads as TGTGCCAGTAGTACCCCTATTGGAAACACCATATATTTT. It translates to CASSTPIGNTIYF.

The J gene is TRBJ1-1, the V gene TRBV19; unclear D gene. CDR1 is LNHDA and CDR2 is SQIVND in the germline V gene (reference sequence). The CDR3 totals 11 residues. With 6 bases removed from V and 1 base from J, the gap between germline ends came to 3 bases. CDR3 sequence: CASRENTEAFF. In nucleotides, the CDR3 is TGTGCCAGTAGGGAGAACACTGAAGCTTTCTTT.

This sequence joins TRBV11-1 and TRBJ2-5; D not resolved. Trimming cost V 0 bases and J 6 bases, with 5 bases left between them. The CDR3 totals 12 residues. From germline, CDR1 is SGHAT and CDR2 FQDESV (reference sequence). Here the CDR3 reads CASSLARQTQYF. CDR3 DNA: TGTGCCAGCAGCTTAGCGCGGCAGACCCAGTACTTC.